The 3 T cell receptor beta chains given below trace back to one sample, sequenced in a study of blood T cell repertoires in COVID-19. Repertoires were generated with immunoSEQ multiplex PCR, while TCRdb's copy carries only in-frame clones and drops some. The data hold roughly 41,000 clones, with approximately 83% observed a single time. Sample: peripheral blood. All receptors derive from a woman older than 75 with acute or convalescent COVID-19.

The V gene is TRBV5-8, the J gene TRBJ1-1, with D possibly TRBD1 on 6 matching bases. V gave up 4 bases and J gave up 11 bases, with 18 bases separating them. The length of the CDR3 is 13 residues. The germline gives CDR1 SGHTS, CDR2 YDEGEE. CDR3 loop: CASSRGGAAGAFF. The CDR3, as DNA: TGTGCCAGCAGCAGGGGGGGAGCCGCTGGGGCTTTCTTT.

The V and J genes are TRBV5-4 and TRBJ2-5, with 7 bases matching TRBD1. Germline lookup yields CDR1 SGHNT and CDR2 YYREEE (reference sequence). The CDR3 extends over 13 amino acids. V trimming: 4 bases; J trimming: 3 bases; junction bases outside the gene matches: 3. CDR3 sequence: CASSLQGEETQYF. The CDR3 bases are TGTGCCAGCAGCCTCCAGGGGGAAGAGACCCAGTACTTC.

The chain is built from TRBV5-4 and TRBJ1-1; 8 positions agree with TRBD1. Per germline, CDR1 SGHNT and CDR2 YYREEE (reference sequence). CDR3 size: 14 residues. V shed 4 bases, J shed 2 bases, and the junction held 4 bases outside the gene matches. The CDR3 region has the DNA TGTGCCAGCAGCATCGACAGGGGAAACACTGAAGCTTTCTTT. It codes for CASSIDRGNTEAFF.